This note documents a single T cell receptor (beta chain) sequence. Its antigen is unknown. V dropped 0 bases and J dropped 5 bases, with 7 bases sitting between them. CDR1 and CDR2 from the germline V gene are MGHRA and YSYEKL. The CDR3 runs to 13 residues. The sample originates from a study of cytomegalovirus exposure and HLA in healthy donors. Study-wide results and limits: The authors confirmed in vitro that a few CMV-associated chains were specific for CMV antigens.

This PCR relied on a set of 60 Vbeta primers and 13 Jbeta primers. Measured with immunoSEQ multiplex PCR; TCRdb has only the in-frame clones, and not every one. Of about 180,000 clones listed, around 80% were seen once; the top ten hold around 1.6%. This receptor was taken from a man younger than 35 in good health and CMV-seronegative. Material: PBMCs. This chain connects TRBV4-1 to TRBJ1-1, with D maybe TRBD1 (5 bases). The CDR3 coding sequence is TGCGCCAGCAGCCAAGACCCAGGGACTGAAGCTTTCTTT. This encodes CASSQDPGTEAFF.